Below, 20 T cell receptor beta chains from the same sample are listed, as sequenced in a study of long-term antiretroviral therapy in people with HIV. Researchers ran immunoSEQ v3.0 at survey level. Here immunoSEQ multiplex PCR was the method, and the copy in TCRdb shows in-frame clones only, minus some. The data hold approximately 19,000 clones, with 87% observed a single time. This material consisted of unsorted PBMCs, taken 2.1 years after starting antiretroviral therapy. All receptors come from a man younger than 35 with HIV.

The CDR3 sequence: CASSLRWKEKLFF. The CDR3 nucleotides are TGTGCCAGCAGTTTGAGGTGGAAAGAAAAACTGTTTTTT. The genes are TRBV27 and TRBJ1-4; D remains unclear. V shed 3 bases and J shed 8 bases, with 10 bases lying between them. The CDR3 is 13 amino acids. The germline CDR1 and CDR2 sequences are MNHEY and SMNVEV (reference sequence).

The gene calls are TRBV4-3 and TRBJ2-7; D is unclear. The germline CDR1 and CDR2 sequences are LGHNA and YSLEER. The CDR3 loop spans 14 amino acids. The ends were cut back, 0 bases at V and 5 bases at J, with 11 bases in the middle. The CDR3 DNA reads as TGCGCCAGCAGCCAAGAGAACTTTAATAACGAGCAGTACTTC. This codes for CASSQENFNNEQYF.

CDR3 residues: CASSPGQGANTEAFF. Written as DNA, the CDR3 is TGTGCCAGTAGTCCGGGACAGGGGGCTAACACTGAAGCTTTCTTT. The chain carries TRBV19 and TRBJ1-1; 12 bases align to TRBD1. From germline, CDR1 is LNHDA and CDR2 SQIVND (reference sequence). The V and J ends lost 5 bases and 2 bases, in that order; junction bases with no gene match: 3. The CDR3 loop spans 15 amino acids. Full variable domain (outside the CDR3, taken from reference TRBV19 and TRBJ1-1): DGGITQSPKYLFRKEGQNVTLSCEQNLNHDAMYWYRQDPGQGLRLIYYSQIVNDFQKGDIAEGYSVSREKKESFPLTVTSAQKNPTAFYLCASSPGQGANTEAFFGQGTRLTVV.

This chain joins TRBV7-3 and TRBJ2-2; 11 bases are shared with TRBD2. Germline CDR1 SGHTA, CDR2 FQGTGA. This CDR3 spans 13 amino acids. J was trimmed by 8 bases and V by 10 bases; bases with no gene match: 6. In DNA, the CDR3 is TGTGCCACCAGTCTAGCGGGAGGAGGGGAGCTGTTTTTT. Amino acid sequence: CATSLAGGGELFF. The full variable domain, with the rest looked up from reference TRBV7-3 and TRBJ2-2, is GAGVSQTPSNKVTEKGKYVELRCDPISGHTALYWYRQSLGQGPEFLIYFQGTGAADDSGLPNDRFFAVRPEGSVSTLKIQRTERGDSAVYLCATSLAGGGELFFGEGSRLTVL.

This chain links TRBV27 with TRBJ1-6; a possible D gene is TRBD1 (6 bases). This CDR3 spans 15 amino acids. Deletions cut 4 bases from V and 6 bases from J, with 13 bases between. Germline V gene sequence: CDR1 MNHEY, CDR2 SMNVEV (reference sequence). The CDR3 is CASSWGAGANSPLHF. CDR3 bases: TGTGCCAGCAGTTGGGGTGCAGGGGCTAATTCACCCCTCCACTTT.

The rearrangement joins TRBV7-3 to TRBJ2-1, with D uncertain. The CDR3 has 12 amino acids. Trimming cost V 4 bases and J 9 bases, with 10 bases left between them. CDR1 is SGHTA, CDR2 FQGTGA, per germline. The DNA of the CDR3 is TGTGCCAGCAGCTCTACGACTGGTGAGCAGTTCTTC. Translating gives CASSSTTGEQFF.

V and J are TRBV7-9 and TRBJ2-7; perhaps TRBD1 as D (5 bases). The CDR3 loop spans 15 amino acids. Germline CDR1 is SEHNR and CDR2 is FQNEAQ (reference sequence). With 4 bases removed from V and 2 bases from J, the gap between germline ends came to 15 bases. In DNA form, the CDR3 reads TGTGCCAGCAGCTCGGCGACAGTTCGAACCTACGAGCAGTACTTC. This codes for CASSSATVRTYEQYF.

This chain uses TRBV7-2 with TRBJ2-1, with a possible D match to TRBD2 (6 bases). V was trimmed by 4 bases and J by 9 bases, leaving 10 bases between them. CDR3 length: 12 amino acids. The germline CDR1 and CDR2 sequences are SGHTA and FQGNSA. This CDR3 is CASSWDWGEQFF. For the CDR3, the DNA is TGTGCCAGCAGCTGGGACTGGGGTGAGCAGTTCTTC. The whole variable domain, remainder taken from reference TRBV7-2 and TRBJ2-1, is GAGVSQSPSNKVTEKGKDVELRCDPISGHTALYWYRQSLGQGLEFLIYFQGNSAPDKSGLPSDRFSAERTGGSVSTLTIQRTQQEDSAVYLCASSWDWGEQFFGPGTRLTVL.

CDR3 in DNA: TGCGCCAGCAGCCAAGAGATAGCCAACACTGAAGCTTTCTTT. Translated, it gives CASSQEIANTEAFF. The chain uses TRBV4-3 and TRBJ1-1; D gene ambiguous. CDR3 length: 14 residues. Between the trimmed V and J ends, which lost 0 bases and 2 bases, there was a span of 7 bases. The germline gives CDR1 LGHNA, CDR2 YSLEER.

This sequence joins TRBV6-5 and TRBJ1-2; no clear D gene. This CDR3 is 14 amino acids long. Germline values: CDR1 MNHEY, CDR2 SVGAGI. Trimming pared 6 bases from V and 4 bases from J, leaving 15 bases between. The CDR3 DNA sequence: TGTGCCAGCAGCTCATCGGCAGTTCCCTATGGCTACACCTTC. This translates into CASSSSAVPYGYTF.

The genes are TRBV11-3 and TRBJ1-6; tentatively, D is TRBD1 (5 bases). Trimming stripped 3 bases from V and 10 bases from J, with 10 bases between. The CDR3 sequence is 13 residues long. Germline V gene data show CDR1 as SGHNT and CDR2 as YENEEA. CDR3 protein: CASSFSRESPLHF. CDR3 sequence (DNA): TGTGCCAGCAGCTTCTCCAGGGAGTCACCCCTCCACTTT.

The chain joins TRBV20-1 to TRBJ1-2, with D tentatively TRBD1 (5 bases). From germline, CDR1 is DFQATT and CDR2 SNEGSKA (reference sequence). The CDR3 contains 11 residues. V lost 5 bases and J 6 bases, leaving 10 bases between the germline ends. CDR3 nucleotides: TGCAGTGCTCCTGGGGGTAATGGCTACACCTTC. Protein sequence: CSAPGGNGYTF.

This clone is labeled medium-sized. The chain has TRBV15 and TRBJ2-7; unclear D gene. This CDR3 comprises 15 residues. Germline V CDR1 and CDR2: LNHNV, YYDKDF (reference sequence). V lost 0 bases to trimming and J lost 3 bases, with 12 bases between them. DNA of the CDR3: TGTGCCACCAGCAGAGATCTCGGGTCAGGCTACGAGCAGTACTTC. This translates into CATSRDLGSGYEQYF.

The CDR3 bases are TGCGCCAGCAGCCAAGAAGGCCTTACAGGGGCAGATACGCAGTATTTT. As protein: CASSQEGLTGADTQYF. The V gene is TRBV4-3, the J gene TRBJ2-3, with 7 nucleotides matching TRBD1. The trim removed 0 bases at V and 4 bases at J, leaving 7 bases unmatched. The CDR3 is made up of 16 amino acids. Per germline, CDR1 LGHNA and CDR2 YSLEER.

The chain has TRBV7-9 and TRBJ2-7, with D uncertain. Germline V gene sequence: CDR1 SEHNR, CDR2 FQNEAQ (reference sequence). V lost 4 bases and J lost 3, with 19 bases in between. This CDR3 region has 16 residues. Here the CDR3 reads CASSSPNFGPSYEQYF. In nucleotides, the CDR3 is TGTGCCAGCAGCTCTCCAAATTTTGGACCCAGCTACGAGCAGTACTTC.

The rearrangement joins TRBV13 to TRBJ2-7, with D perhaps matching TRBD2 (7 bases). CDR3 length equals 14 residues. Germline V gene sequence: CDR1 PRHDT, CDR2 FYEKMQ (reference sequence). Trimming left V 5 bases short and J 3 bases short, with 14 bases between. CDR3 coding DNA: TGTGCCAGCAGCGGAGGGAGGGGGGTCTACGAGCAGTACTTC. This sequence encodes CASSGGRGVYEQYF.

CDR3 coding DNA: TGTGCCAGCGGGGGCTCCTACAATGAGCAGTTCTTC. This codes for CASGGSYNEQFF. The chain links TRBV13 to TRBJ2-1; D may match TRBD1 or TRBD2 (5 bases each). The V gene's germline CDR1 is PRHDT and CDR2 FYEKMQ (reference sequence). The CDR3 loop spans 12 amino acids. The V end lost 8 bases, the J end lost 0 bases, and 5 bases lay between the germline ends.

The gene calls are TRBV6-1 and TRBJ2-3; D is ambiguous. Trimming left V 3 bases short and J 6 bases short, with 13 bases between. Germline V gene data show CDR1 as MNHNS and CDR2 as SASEGT. This CDR3 is 14 amino acids long. CDR3 region: CASSDSGEVDTQYF. The CDR3 DNA is TGTGCCAGCAGTGATTCCGGAGAAGTGGATACGCAGTATTTT.

This chain links TRBV9 with TRBJ1-1; D not resolved. Germline-derived CDR1 and CDR2 are SGDLS and YYNGEE. Trimming cost V 0 bases and J 4 bases, with 7 bases left between them. CDR3 length: 13 residues. DNA for the CDR3: TGTGCCAGCAGCGTAGGGTTCTCCACTGAAGCTTTCTTT. This codes for CASSVGFSTEAFF.

This clone was found a few times. The CDR3 DNA reads as TGTGCCAGCAGCTTAGCCCCTTACCGGGGGAACTATGGCTACACCTTC. Translated: CASSLAPYRGNYGYTF. The chain has TRBV7-8 and TRBJ1-2, with a weak D call TRBD1 (5 bases). Germline V gives CDR1 SGHVS, CDR2 FQNEAQ. Trimming cost V 0 bases and J 2 bases, with 13 bases left between them. CDR3 length: 16 residues.